This entry lists 2 T cell receptor beta chains sequenced from one sample in a study of T cells in Graves' hyperthyroidism and ophthalmopathy. Researchers amplified the TCR beta CDR3 regions from RNA transcripts. Initially, a first-round RT-PCR of the TCR CDR3 employed the HTBI primer set. One entry per CDR3 protein results from TCRdb running MiXCR on the multiplex PCR reads. This repertoire shows roughly 280,000 distinct CDR3 sequences, about 15% found once; its top ten account for roughly 50%. The sequencing input was blood. Receptor source: a woman aged 55-70 years with Graves' ophthalmopathy.

Ten or more counts support this clonotype. This CDR3 is CASSFLQGYEKLFF. CDR3 DNA sequence: TGTGCCAGCAGCTTCCTCCAGGGGTATGAAAAACTGTTTTTT. V and J are TRBV28 and TRBJ1-4; D may be TRBD1 (6 bases). Trimming cost V 6 bases and J 6 bases, with 14 bases left between them. The CDR3 totals 14 residues. From germline, CDR1 is MDHEN and CDR2 SYDVKM. Full variable domain (rest looked up from reference TRBV28 and TRBJ1-4): DVKVTQSSRYLVKRTGEKVFLECVQDMDHENMFWYRQDPGLGLRLIYFSYDVKMKEKGDIPEGYSVSREKKERFSLILESASTNQTSMYLCASSFLQGYEKLFFGSGTQLSVL.

The table lists this clonotype with many counts. This sequence joins TRBV12-5 and TRBJ1-1; perhaps TRBD1 as D (5 bases). CDR1 and CDR2 from the germline V gene are LGHNT and FRNRAP. The CDR3 has 17 residues. Between the trimmed V and J ends, which lost 7 bases and 1 base, there was a span of 22 bases. CDR3 sequence: CASAPAGGGRWNTEAFF. CDR3 DNA sequence: TGTGCTAGTGCGCCAGCGGGGGGGGGAAGGTGGAACACTGAAGCTTTCTTT.